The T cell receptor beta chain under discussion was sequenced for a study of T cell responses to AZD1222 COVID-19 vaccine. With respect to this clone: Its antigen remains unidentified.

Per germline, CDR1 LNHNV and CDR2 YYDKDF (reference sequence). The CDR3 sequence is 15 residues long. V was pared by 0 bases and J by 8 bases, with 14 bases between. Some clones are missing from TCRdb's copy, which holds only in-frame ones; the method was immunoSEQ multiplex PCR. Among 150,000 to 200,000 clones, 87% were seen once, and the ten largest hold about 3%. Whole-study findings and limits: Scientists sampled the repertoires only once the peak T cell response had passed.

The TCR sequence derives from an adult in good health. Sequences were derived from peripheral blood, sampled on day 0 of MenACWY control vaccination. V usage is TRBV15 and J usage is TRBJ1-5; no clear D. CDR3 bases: TGTGCCACCAGCAGAGATTCGGGCGGAGGAGAGCCCCAGCATTTT. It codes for CATSRDSGGGEPQHF.